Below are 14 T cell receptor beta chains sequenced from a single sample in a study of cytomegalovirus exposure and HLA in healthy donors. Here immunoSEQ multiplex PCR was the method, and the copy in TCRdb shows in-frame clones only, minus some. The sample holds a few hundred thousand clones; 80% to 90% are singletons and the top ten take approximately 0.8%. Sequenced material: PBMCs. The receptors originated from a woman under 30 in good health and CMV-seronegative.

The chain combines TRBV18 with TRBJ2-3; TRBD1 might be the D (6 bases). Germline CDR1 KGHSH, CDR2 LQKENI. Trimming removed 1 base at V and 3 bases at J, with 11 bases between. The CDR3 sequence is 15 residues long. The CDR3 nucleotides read TGTGCCAGCTCACCACTAGAGCAGGGGACAGATACGCAGTATTTT. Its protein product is CASSPLEQGTDTQYF.

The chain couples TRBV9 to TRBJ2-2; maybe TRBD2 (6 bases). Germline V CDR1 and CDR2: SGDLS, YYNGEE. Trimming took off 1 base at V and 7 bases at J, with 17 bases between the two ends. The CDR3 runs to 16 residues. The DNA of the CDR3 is TGTGCCAGCAGCGTACTCCCGGGAGAGGTCCACGGGGAGCTGTTTTTT. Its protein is CASSVLPGEVHGELFF. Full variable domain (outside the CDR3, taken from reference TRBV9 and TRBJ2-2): DSGVTQTPKHLITATGQRVTLRCSPRSGDLSVYWYQQSLDQGLQFLIQYYNGEERAKGNILERFSAQQFPDLHSELNLSSLELGDSALYFCASSVLPGEVHGELFFGEGSRLTVL.

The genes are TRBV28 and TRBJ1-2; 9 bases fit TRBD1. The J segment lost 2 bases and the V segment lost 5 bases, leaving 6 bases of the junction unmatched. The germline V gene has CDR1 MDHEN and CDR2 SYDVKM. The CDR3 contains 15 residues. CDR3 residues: CASSGTGGGNYGYTF. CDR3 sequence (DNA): TGTGCCAGCAGTGGTACAGGGGGCGGGAACTATGGCTACACCTTC.

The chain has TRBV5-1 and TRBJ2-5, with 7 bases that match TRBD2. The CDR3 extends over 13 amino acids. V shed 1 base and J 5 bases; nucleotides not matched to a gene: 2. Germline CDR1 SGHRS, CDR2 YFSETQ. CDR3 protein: CASSLRGEETQYF. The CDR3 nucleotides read TGCGCCAGCAGCTTGCGGGGGGAGGAGACCCAGTACTTC.

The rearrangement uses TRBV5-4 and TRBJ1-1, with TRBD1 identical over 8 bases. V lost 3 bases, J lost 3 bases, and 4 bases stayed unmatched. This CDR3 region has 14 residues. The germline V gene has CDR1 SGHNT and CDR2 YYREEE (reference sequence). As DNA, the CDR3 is TGTGCCAGCAGCTACAGGGGGATTGACACTGAAGCTTTCTTT. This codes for CASSYRGIDTEAFF.

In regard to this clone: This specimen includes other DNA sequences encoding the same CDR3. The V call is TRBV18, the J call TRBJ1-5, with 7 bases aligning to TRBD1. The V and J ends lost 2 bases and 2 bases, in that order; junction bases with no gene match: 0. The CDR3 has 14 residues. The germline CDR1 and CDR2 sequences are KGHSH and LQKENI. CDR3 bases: TGTGCCAGCTCACCAGGGACAGGCAATCAGCCCCAGCATTTT. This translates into CASSPGTGNQPQHF.

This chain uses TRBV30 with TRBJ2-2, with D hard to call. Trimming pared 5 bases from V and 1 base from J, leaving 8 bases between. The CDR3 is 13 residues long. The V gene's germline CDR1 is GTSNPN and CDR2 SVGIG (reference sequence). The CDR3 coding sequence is TGTGCCTGGGTCTCGAGGAACACCGGGGAGCTGTTTTTT. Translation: CAWVSRNTGELFF.

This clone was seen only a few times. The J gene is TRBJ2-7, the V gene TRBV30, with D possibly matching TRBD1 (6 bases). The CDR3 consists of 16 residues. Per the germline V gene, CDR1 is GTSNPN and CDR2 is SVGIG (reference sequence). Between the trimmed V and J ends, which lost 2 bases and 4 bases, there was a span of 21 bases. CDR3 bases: TGTGCCTGGAGTTACCAAACGGGACATCAATCGTACGAGCAGTACTTC. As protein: CAWSYQTGHQSYEQYF.

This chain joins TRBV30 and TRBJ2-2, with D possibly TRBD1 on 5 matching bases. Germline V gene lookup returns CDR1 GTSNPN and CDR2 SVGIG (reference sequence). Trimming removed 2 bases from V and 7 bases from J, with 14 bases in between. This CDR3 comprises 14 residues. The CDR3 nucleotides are TGTGCCTGGAGTTTGGGCAGGGAAATCGGGGAGCTGTTTTTT. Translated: CAWSLGREIGELFF.

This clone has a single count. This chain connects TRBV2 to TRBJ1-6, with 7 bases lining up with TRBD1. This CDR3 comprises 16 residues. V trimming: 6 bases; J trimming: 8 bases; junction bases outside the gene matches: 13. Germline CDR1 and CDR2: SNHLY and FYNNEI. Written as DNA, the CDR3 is TGTGCCAGCAGACAGGGGAGGACCTCTGGAGATTCACCCCTCCACTTT. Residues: CASRQGRTSGDSPLHF.

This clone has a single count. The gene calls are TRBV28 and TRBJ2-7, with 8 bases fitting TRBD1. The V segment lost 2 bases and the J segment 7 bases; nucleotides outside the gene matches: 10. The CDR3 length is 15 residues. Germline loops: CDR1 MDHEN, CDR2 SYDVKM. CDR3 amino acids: CASSLVEQGAWEQYF. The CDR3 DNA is TGTGCCAGCAGTTTAGTAGAGCAGGGGGCGTGGGAGCAGTACTTC.

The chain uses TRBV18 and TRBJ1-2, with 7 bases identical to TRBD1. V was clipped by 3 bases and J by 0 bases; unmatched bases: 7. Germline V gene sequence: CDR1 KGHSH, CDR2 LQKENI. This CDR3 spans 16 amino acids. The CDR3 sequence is CASSPRQGISNYGYTF. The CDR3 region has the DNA TGTGCCAGCTCACCGAGACAGGGCATTTCTAACTATGGCTACACCTTC.

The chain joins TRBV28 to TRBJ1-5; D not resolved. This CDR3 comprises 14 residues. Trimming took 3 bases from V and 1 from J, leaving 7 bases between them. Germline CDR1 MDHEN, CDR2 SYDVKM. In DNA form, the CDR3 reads TGTGCCAGCAGTTTCGTCAGAAGCAATCAGCCCCAGCATTTT. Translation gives CASSFVRSNQPQHF.

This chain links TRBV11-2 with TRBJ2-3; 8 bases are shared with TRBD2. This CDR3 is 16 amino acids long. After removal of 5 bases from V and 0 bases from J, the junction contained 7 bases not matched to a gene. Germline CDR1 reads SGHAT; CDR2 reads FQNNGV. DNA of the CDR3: TGTGCCAGCAGCCCACTGCCTAGCGGGAGCACAGATACGCAGTATTTT. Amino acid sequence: CASSPLPSGSTDTQYF.